The 18 T cell receptor beta chains reported below all come from one sample, sequenced in a study of blood T cells in healthy people across ages. It was with a sample-barcoded 5' primer and a J-beta primer mix that a second PCR of about 6 to 12 cycles was run. One entry per CDR3 protein, called by TCRdb with MiXCR from the 5' RACE reads. The table includes 850,000 to 1,300,000 distinct CDR3 sequences, 35% to 50% detected once. Sequencing was done on a sample of blood. The receptors were gathered from a woman aged 55-75 years in good health.

Regarding this clonotype: Its ends do not fully match the called genes, so a read error is possible. The rearrangement joins TRBV4-2 to TRBJ2-7; 7 positions agree with TRBD2. Germline V lookup: CDR1 LGHNA, CDR2 YNFKEQ. The CDR3 extends over 14 amino acids. DNA for the CDR3: TGTGCCCGCAGCCAACGACGACCGGGGGGAACCCAGTACTTC. Its protein is CARSQRRPGGTQYF.

This clonotype showed up just a few times. This chain joins TRBV12-3 or TRBV12-4 and TRBJ1-2; 9 nucleotides match TRBD1. The CDR3 extends over 14 amino acids. V shed 6 bases and J 6 bases; nucleotides not matched to a gene: 8. This CDR3 reads CASRYSTGGHGYTF. CDR3 in DNA: TGTGCCAGCAGATACTCAACAGGGGGCCATGGCTACACCTTC.

The rearrangement uses TRBV20-1 and TRBJ2-5; D is unclear. Per the germline V gene, CDR1 is DFQATT and CDR2 is SNEGSKA (reference sequence). The CDR3 contains 14 residues. V lost 2 bases to trimming and J lost 2 bases, with 12 bases between them. This chain's CDR3 is CSARRSGLQETQYF. The CDR3 DNA is TGCAGTGCTAGACGATCCGGGTTACAAGAGACCCAGTACTTC.

This clonotype was picked up a small number of times. The chain links TRBV25-1 to TRBJ1-4, with no clear D. The germline CDR1 and CDR2 sequences are MGHDK and SYGVNS. The CDR3 runs to 15 residues. V dropped 3 bases and J dropped 3 bases, with 11 bases sitting between them. The CDR3 sequence is CASSDPEGPNEKLFF. CDR3 coding DNA: TGTGCCAGCAGTGACCCCGAAGGGCCTAATGAAAAACTGTTTTTT.

Many counts were recorded for this clonotype. The chain carries TRBV5-6 and TRBJ2-7, with D perhaps TRBD2 (5 bases). V shed 4 bases and J shed 2 bases, with 10 bases lying between them. The germline V gene encodes CDR1 SGHDT and CDR2 YYEEEE. This CDR3 comprises 13 residues. DNA of the CDR3: TGTGCCAGCAGCCCCCAGCGGACCTACGAGCAGTACTTC. This translates into CASSPQRTYEQYF.

The rearrangement joins TRBV2 to TRBJ2-1, with D possibly TRBD2 on 5 matching bases. The germline CDR1 and CDR2 sequences are SNHLY and FYNNEI. V was trimmed by 5 bases and J by 2 bases, leaving 10 bases between them. This CDR3 is built from 14 residues. CDR3 region: CASSPGIPYNEQFF. The DNA of the CDR3 is TGTGCCAGCAGTCCCGGGATTCCCTACAATGAGCAGTTCTTC.

The gene calls are TRBV12-3 or TRBV12-4 and TRBJ2-3; unclear D gene. The CDR3 spans 14 residues. The germline V and J ends were trimmed by 7 bases and 2 bases, with 13 bases remaining between them. Written as DNA, the CDR3 is TGTGCCAGCACCTTGAAGGGCCCCACAGATACGCAGTATTTT. Amino acids: CASTLKGPTDTQYF.

This rearrangement joins TRBV29-1 to TRBJ2-3; the D gene is possibly TRBD2 (6 bases). The CDR3 has 12 residues. The germline V and J ends were trimmed by 6 bases and 4 bases, with 11 bases remaining between them. Looked up from germline, CDR1 is SQVTM and CDR2 is ANQGSEA. CDR3 in amino acids: CSVGGLSDTQYF. The CDR3 DNA reads as TGCAGCGTGGGAGGATTATCAGATACGCAGTATTTT.

The chain joins TRBV14 to TRBJ2-5; D remains unclear. The V and J ends lost 5 bases and 11 bases respectively, with 24 bases between them. The CDR3 covers 15 residues. CDR1 and CDR2 (germline): SGHDN, FVKESK. The CDR3, as DNA: TGTGCCAGCAGCTTATCCCGAATCTCCTACAATGAGCAGTACTTC. This sequence encodes CASSLSRISYNEQYF. Full variable domain (remainder filled in from reference TRBV14 and TRBJ2-5): EAGVTQFPSHSVIEKGQTVTLRCDPISGHDNLYWYRRVMGKEIKFLLHFVKESKQDESGMPNNRFLAERTGGTYSTLKVQPAELEDSGVYFCASSLSRISYNEQYFGPGTRLLVL.

The chain links TRBV3-1 to TRBJ2-1; D gene unclear. This CDR3 is built from 15 residues. V shed 0 bases and J shed 5 bases, with 11 bases lying between them. Germline CDR1 and CDR2: LGHDT and YNNKEL (reference sequence). CDR3 amino acids: CASSQDPKSNNEQFF. In nucleotides, the CDR3 is TGTGCCAGCAGCCAAGATCCCAAGTCCAACAATGAGCAGTTCTTC.

The rearrangement links TRBV27 to TRBJ2-7; possibly TRBD1 or TRBD2 for D (5 bases each). This CDR3 comprises 14 residues. The germline CDR1 and CDR2 sequences are MNHEY and SMNVEV (reference sequence). Trimming removed 1 base from V and 3 bases from J, with 10 bases in between. CDR3 nucleotides: TGTGCCAGCAGTTTATTTCGGGACGGCTACGAGCAGTACTTC. This codes for CASSLFRDGYEQYF.

J is TRBJ2-1 and V is TRBV4-1; D remains unclear. The J call is doubtful: the DNA matches TRBJ2-7 better. CDR1 MGHRA and CDR2 YSYEKL come from the germline V gene. The CDR3 extends over 17 amino acids. CDR3 coding DNA: TGCGCCAGCAGCCAAGAATTAACCGGGTACTCCCACAATGAGCAGTACTTC. Translated, it gives CASSQELTGYSHNEQYF.

This clonotype was detected a few times. This chain links TRBV13 with TRBJ1-2, with TRBD1 as a possible D gene (5 bases). In germline, CDR1 is PRHDT, CDR2 FYEKMQ (reference sequence). This CDR3 region has 13 residues. Trimming took 5 bases from V and 6 from J, leaving 13 bases between them. This chain's CDR3 is CASSRWGMDGYTF. The CDR3 region has the DNA TGTGCCAGCAGCCGTTGGGGGATGGATGGCTACACCTTC.

Only a few counts were recorded for this clonotype. The chain carries TRBV20-1 and TRBJ2-7, with 8 bases matching TRBD2. Trimming removed 0 bases from V and 2 bases from J; junction bases left unmatched: 6. The CDR3 spans 15 residues. In germline, CDR1 is DFQATT, CDR2 SNEGSKA (reference sequence). The CDR3 nucleotides are TGCAGTGCTAGAGATCTACTAGCGGTAACCTACGAGCAGTACTTC. It is translated as CSARDLLAVTYEQYF.

This chain connects TRBV25-1 to TRBJ2-4; D unresolved. TRBJ2-5 matches the DNA end more closely, so the J call is doubtful. Germline CDR1 reads MGHDK; CDR2 reads SYGVNS. The CDR3 has 14 amino acids. CDR3 sequence reads: CASSEGQKQETQYF. The DNA of the CDR3 is TGTGCCAGCAGTGAAGGGCAGAAGCAAGAGACCCAGTACTTC.

This clonotype has just one count. The V gene is TRBV7-9, the J gene TRBJ1-4, with no clear D. V was shortened by 3 bases and J by 13 bases, with 9 bases between the two germline ends. The CDR3 has 11 residues. Germline CDR1 reads SEHNR; CDR2 reads FQNEAQ (reference sequence). The CDR3 region is CASSFRGGLFF. CDR3 sequence (DNA): TGTGCCAGCAGCTTCCGAGGAGGACTGTTTTTT.

This rearrangement joins TRBV24-1 to TRBJ2-7, with a tentative D call TRBD2 (6 bases). The CDR3 totals 16 residues. Germline V gives CDR1 KGHDR, CDR2 SFDVKD. V was clipped by 4 bases and J by 0 bases, with 15 bases between them. CDR3 bases: TGTGCCACCAGTGACGTATTTAGCGGTCCCTCCTACGAGCAGTACTTC. Its translation: CATSDVFSGPSYEQYF.

This clonotype was observed at least ten times. A much larger clone lies a single base off, so this may be a read error. The chain joins TRBV6-5 to TRBJ2-7; no definite D call. From germline, CDR1 is MNHEY and CDR2 SVGAGI. The CDR3 has 14 amino acids. The CDR3 DNA follows: TGTGCCAGCAGTGACTCCCCAGGTAGCTACGAGCAGTACTTC. Residues: CASSDSPGSYEQYF.